The entry below gives a single TCR beta chain sequence along with its context. Profiled with immunoSEQ multiplex PCR; TCRdb holds only in-frame clones, not every one. The sample shows 85,000 to 90,000 clones, approximately 85% of them seen only once. The germline V and J ends were trimmed by 4 bases and 8 bases, with 14 bases remaining between them. The V gene's germline CDR1 is MGHDK and CDR2 SYGVNS. The CDR3 is 13 amino acids. The sample comes from a study of OX40 agonist ivuxolimab in advanced cancers. For the study at large: Every 2 weeks, patients got intravenous ivuxolimab at one of six dose levels (0.01-10 mg/kg). Dose-escalation patients were diagnosed with hepatocellular carcinoma, melanoma, renal cell cancer or head and neck cancer.

The genes are TRBV25-1 and TRBJ1-2, with unresolved D. This sequence originates from an adult with an advanced solid tumor such as melanoma, head and neck, liver or kidney cancer. The sequences come from CD4+ or CD8+ T cells sorted from blood, collected in a trial of the OX40 agonist ivuxolimab. The CDR3 bases are TGTGCCAGCAGTGGCACCACAAATAGAGGCTACACCTTC. Amino acid sequence: CASSGTTNRGYTF.